Listed below are T cell receptor beta chains from one sample, sequenced in a study of T-cell reconstitution after alpha-beta-depleted transplantation in children. TCRdb fed the PCR reads into MiXCR, producing one record per CDR3 protein. The sample records under 400,000 distinct CDR3 sequences, around 25% being singletons. Sequenced material: PBMCs, mostly from graft donor cells, taken 180 days after TCRalphabeta/CD19-depleted stem cell transplant. Every receptor here comes from a male patient aged 10 to 17 who had a stem cell transplant for acute lymphoblastic leukemia, so the T cells may come from the graft donor. Each CDR3 is given with its conserved first and last residue. Each record gives: clone size, J gene, D gene, V gene, CDR3 DNA, CDR3 protein. A D gene is named only where the DNA matches it firmly. The size entry is marked missing in some rows and otherwise reads once, few, many or a size class.

abundance: -
j_gene: TRBJ2-5
d_gene: -
v_gene: TRBV7-3
CDR3nt: TGTGCCAGCAGCTTAGAACGACTAGTGCAAGAGACCCAGTACTTC
CDR3aa: CASSLERLVQETQYF

abundance: few
j_gene: TRBJ1-1
d_gene: TRBD1
v_gene: TRBV5-1
CDR3nt: TGCGCCAGCAGCTTGGGGACAGGGATGGAGAAAACTGAAGCTTTCTTT
CDR3aa: CASSLGTGMEKTEAFF

abundance: -
j_gene: TRBJ2-1
d_gene: TRBD2
v_gene: TRBV20-1
CDR3nt: TGCAGTGCTAGAGGGACTAGCGGGAGGTGGTACAATGAGCAGTTCTTC
CDR3aa: CSARGTSGRWYNEQFF

abundance: few
j_gene: TRBJ2-7
d_gene: -
v_gene: TRBV11-2
CDR3nt: TGTGCCAGCAGATGGGGGACAACGACCTACGAGCAGTACTTC
CDR3aa: CASRWGTTTYEQYF

abundance: -
j_gene: TRBJ2-1
d_gene: -
v_gene: TRBV7-7
CDR3nt: TGTGCCAGCAGCTTAGGCGCACTCAATGAGCAGTTCTTC
CDR3aa: CASSLGALNEQFF

abundance: -
j_gene: TRBJ1-3
d_gene: -
v_gene: TRBV11-2
CDR3nt: TGTGCCAGCAGCTTTAGGACGACAGTATCAGGAAACACCATATATTTT
CDR3aa: CASSFRTTVSGNTIYF

abundance: -
j_gene: TRBJ2-1
d_gene: -
v_gene: TRBV11-1
CDR3nt: TGTGCCAGCAGCTTAGCATATTTGAGGGAGGTGAACTACAATGAGCAGTTCTTC
CDR3aa: CASSLAYLREVNYNEQFF

abundance: -
j_gene: TRBJ2-1
d_gene: TRBD2
v_gene: TRBV6-5
CDR3nt: TGTGCCAGCAGTTACGCTCTAGCGGGAAGGTACAATGAGCAGTTCTTC
CDR3aa: CASSYALAGRYNEQFF

abundance: -
j_gene: TRBJ2-2
d_gene: -
v_gene: TRBV12-3/TRBV12-4
CDR3nt: TGTGCCAGCAGCCGGCCCAGGGGGGCGAACACCGGGGAGCTGTTTTTT
CDR3aa: CASSRPRGANTGELFF

abundance: -
j_gene: TRBJ2-4
d_gene: -
v_gene: TRBV20-1
CDR3nt: TGCAGTGCTAGTGGAAACAAAAACATTCAGTACTTC
CDR3aa: CSASGNKNIQYF

abundance: -
j_gene: TRBJ2-1
d_gene: TRBD2
v_gene: TRBV6-2/TRBV6-3
CDR3nt: TGTGCCAGCAGCTACATCGGACTAGCGGGAGATACCTACAATGAGCAGTTCTTC
CDR3aa: CASSYIGLAGDTYNEQFF

abundance: -
j_gene: TRBJ1-1
d_gene: -
v_gene: TRBV6-5
CDR3nt: TGTGCCAGCAGTTACGCGGGTAAGAACACTGAAGCTTTCTTT
CDR3aa: CASSYAGKNTEAFF

abundance: -
j_gene: TRBJ1-1
d_gene: -
v_gene: TRBV7-6
CDR3nt: TGTGCCAGCAGCTCGGACAGCCTGAACACTGAAGCTTTCTTT
CDR3aa: CASSSDSLNTEAFF

abundance: -
j_gene: TRBJ2-7
d_gene: -
v_gene: TRBV4-1
CDR3nt: TGCGCCAGCAGCCGATCCTGGGGCTTCTACGAGCAGTACTTC
CDR3aa: CASSRSWGFYEQYF

abundance: -
j_gene: TRBJ1-1
d_gene: -
v_gene: TRBV5-1
CDR3nt: TGCGCCAGCAGCTTGGCCCAACAGATATTGAACACTGAAGCTTTCTTT
CDR3aa: CASSLAQQILNTEAFF

abundance: many
j_gene: TRBJ2-5
d_gene: TRBD2
v_gene: TRBV12-3/TRBV12-4
CDR3nt: TGTGCCAGCAGTAGCCGACTAGCGGGGCAAGAGACCCAGTACTTC
CDR3aa: CASSSRLAGQETQYF

abundance: -
j_gene: TRBJ2-3
d_gene: TRBD2
v_gene: TRBV18
CDR3nt: TGTGCCAGCTCGCCACCATTCCGGCTAGCGGGAGACACAGATACGCAGTATTTT
CDR3aa: CASSPPFRLAGDTDTQYF

abundance: -
j_gene: TRBJ2-7
d_gene: TRBD2
v_gene: TRBV2
CDR3nt: TGTGCCAGCAGTGAAGCGCCAGCCCGACTAGCTCTCTACTACGAGCAGTACTTC
CDR3aa: CASSEAPARLALYYEQYF

abundance: few
j_gene: TRBJ2-7
d_gene: TRBD1
v_gene: TRBV6-5
CDR3nt: TGTGCCAGCAGTTACGGGACAGGGGGCCCCTACGAGCAGTACTTC
CDR3aa: CASSYGTGGPYEQYF

abundance: few
j_gene: TRBJ2-3
d_gene: TRBD2
v_gene: TRBV9
CDR3nt: TGTGCCAGCAGCGGGACTAGCAGACCAGATACGCAGTATTTT
CDR3aa: CASSGTSRPDTQYF

abundance: many
j_gene: TRBJ2-4
d_gene: TRBD2
v_gene: TRBV7-2
CDR3nt: TGTGCCAGCAGCTCAGGGACTATGAACATTCAGTACTTC
CDR3aa: CASSSGTMNIQYF

abundance: -
j_gene: TRBJ2-5
d_gene: TRBD2
v_gene: TRBV7-8
CDR3nt: TGTGCCAGCAGCACGGGACTAGCGGGAGGGGAGCAAGAGACCCAGTACTTC
CDR3aa: CASSTGLAGGEQETQYF

abundance: many
j_gene: TRBJ1-5
d_gene: TRBD1
v_gene: TRBV18
CDR3nt: TGTGCCAGCTCGCCGGACAGGGATCAGCCCCAGCATTTT
CDR3aa: CASSPDRDQPQHF